The rows below give T cell receptor beta chains drawn from one sample of a study of cytomegalovirus exposure and HLA in healthy donors. TCRdb's copy holds only in-frame clones and misses some; the assay was immunoSEQ multiplex PCR. The sample contains 35,000 to 50,000 clones, more than 85% of which appear only once. Sequenced: PBMCs. These receptors were obtained from a woman under 30 in good health and CMV-seronegative. CDR3s leave out the opening cysteine and the closing phenylalanine or tryptophan. A clone size is listed for some rows: how often the clone was seen (once, few, many), or a class if it is expanded.

ASSQVQAEDEKLF,TRBJ1-4,TRBV4-2,.
ASSKKDRAKNIQY,TRBJ2-4,TRBV21-1,few
AWEGTAYEQY,TRBJ2-7,TRBV30,.
ASGNRTGYNSPLH,TRBJ1-6,TRBV6-1,once
ASSIGTAGRETQY,TRBJ2-5,TRBV19,.
ASSLGQGGSGNTIY,TRBJ1-3,TRBV5-1,.
ASSTGQANTEAF,TRBJ1-1,TRBV7-9,.
ASSDGTLNTGELF,TRBJ2-2,TRBV28,.
ASSEPGISYNEQF,TRBJ2-1,TRBV6-1,.
ASRTSGGGIQY,TRBJ2-4,TRBV28,.
ASSEGQAYSPLH,TRBJ1-6,TRBV5-1,.
ASRMEGGGTDTQY,TRBJ2-3,TRBV6-1,.
ASRSTWTDITDEQF,TRBJ2-1,TRBV19,.
ATSGAAYNEQF,TRBJ2-1,TRBV19,.
ASSLGPLAKTYNEQF,TRBJ2-1,TRBV5-1,.
ASSRSSDAGVTGELF,TRBJ2-2,TRBV7-9,.
ASSRDTNTEAF,TRBJ1-1,TRBV7-3,.
ASRTYSSNQPQH,TRBJ1-5,TRBV6-1,.
ASSGTTSGDTQY,TRBJ2-3,TRBV2,.